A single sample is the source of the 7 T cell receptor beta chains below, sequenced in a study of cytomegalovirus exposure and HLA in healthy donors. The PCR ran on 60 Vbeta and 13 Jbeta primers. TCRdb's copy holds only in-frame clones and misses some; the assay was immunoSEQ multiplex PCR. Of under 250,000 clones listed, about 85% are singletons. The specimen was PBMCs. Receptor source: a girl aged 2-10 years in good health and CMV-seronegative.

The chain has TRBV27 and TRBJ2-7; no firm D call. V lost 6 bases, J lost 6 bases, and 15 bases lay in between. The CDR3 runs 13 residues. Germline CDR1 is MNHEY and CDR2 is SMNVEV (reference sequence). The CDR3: CASSLSSQLEQYF. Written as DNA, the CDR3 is TGTGCCAGCAGCCTATCGAGCCAACTCGAGCAGTACTTC.

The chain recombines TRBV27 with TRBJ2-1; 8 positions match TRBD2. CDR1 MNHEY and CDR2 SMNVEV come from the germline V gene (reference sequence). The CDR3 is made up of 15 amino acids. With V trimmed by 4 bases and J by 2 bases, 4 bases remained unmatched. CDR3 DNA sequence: TGTGCCAGCAGTTACAGCGGGGGCCCCTACAATGAGCAGTTCTTC. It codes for CASSYSGGPYNEQFF.

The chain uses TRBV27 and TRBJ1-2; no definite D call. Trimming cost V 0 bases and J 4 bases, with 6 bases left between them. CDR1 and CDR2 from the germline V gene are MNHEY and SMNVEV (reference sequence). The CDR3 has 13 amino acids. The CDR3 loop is CASSLSAGYGYTF. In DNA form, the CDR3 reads TGTGCCAGCAGTTTATCAGCAGGCTATGGCTACACCTTC.

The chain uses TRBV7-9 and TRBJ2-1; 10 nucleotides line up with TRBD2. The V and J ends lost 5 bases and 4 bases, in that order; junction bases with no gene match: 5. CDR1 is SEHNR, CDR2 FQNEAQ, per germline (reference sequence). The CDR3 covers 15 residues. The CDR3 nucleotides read TGTGCCAGCAGCCAGCTAGCGGGGGTTTACAATGAGCAGTTCTTC. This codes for CASSQLAGVYNEQFF.

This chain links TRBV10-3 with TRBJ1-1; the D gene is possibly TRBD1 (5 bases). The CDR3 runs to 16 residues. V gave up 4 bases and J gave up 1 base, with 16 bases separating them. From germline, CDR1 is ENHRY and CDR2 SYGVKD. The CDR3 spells CAISGVRPTGNTEAFF. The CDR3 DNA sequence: TGTGCCATCAGTGGCGTAAGGCCCACAGGGAACACTGAAGCTTTCTTT.

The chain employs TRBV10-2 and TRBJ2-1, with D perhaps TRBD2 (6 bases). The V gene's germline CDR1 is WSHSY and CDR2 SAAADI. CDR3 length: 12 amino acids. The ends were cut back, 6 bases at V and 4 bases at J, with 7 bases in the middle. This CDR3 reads CASRGTYNEQFF. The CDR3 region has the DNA TGCGCCAGCAGAGGGACTTACAATGAGCAGTTCTTC.

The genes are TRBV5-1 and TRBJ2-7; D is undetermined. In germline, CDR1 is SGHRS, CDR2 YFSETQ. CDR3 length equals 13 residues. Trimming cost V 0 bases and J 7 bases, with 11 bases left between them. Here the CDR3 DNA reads TGCGCCAGCAGCTTGGCCGCGTTGAGGGAGCAGTACTTC. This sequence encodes CASSLAALREQYF.